These 27 T cell receptor beta chains came from one sample sequenced in a study of early T cells in non-severe SARS-CoV-2 infection. TCRdb reanalysed the 5' RACE reads using MiXCR and keeps one entry per CDR3 protein. The sample lists approximately 74,000 distinct CDR3 sequences, around 14% occurring once. Specimen: whole blood. The source is an adult who was a healthcare worker with PCR-confirmed SARS-CoV-2 infection or an uninfected control (not recorded which).

This clonotype was recorded a few times. CDR3 in amino acids: CASSKNLGTEAFF. In DNA, the CDR3 is TGTGCCAGCAGTAAGAACCTGGGCACTGAAGCTTTCTTT. The chain links TRBV2 to TRBJ1-1; D is unresolved. V was trimmed by 5 bases and J by 4 bases, leaving 11 bases between them. There are 13 residues in the CDR3. Germline lookup yields CDR1 SNHLY and CDR2 FYNNEI.

The gene calls are TRBV29-1 and TRBJ2-7; no reliable D call. The CDR3 totals 11 residues. The V gene lost 7 bases and the J gene lost 4 bases, with 11 bases spanning the gap. Germline CDR1 and CDR2: SQVTM and ANQGSEA. CDR3 nucleotides: TGCAGCGCCGACGTTGGGTACGAGCAGTACTTC. Protein product: CSADVGYEQYF.

This clonotype was observed a handful of times. This chain uses TRBV20-1 with TRBJ2-3, with TRBD2 identical over 9 bases. The CDR3 consists of 15 residues. CDR1 is DFQATT, CDR2 SNEGSKA, per germline (reference sequence). The CDR3 coding sequence is TGCAGCCAACTCTCGCTAGCGGGGACCACAGATACGCAGTATTTT. It codes for CSQLSLAGTTDTQYF.

This clonotype was recorded many times. This rearrangement joins TRBV7-2 to TRBJ1-3, with a tentative D call TRBD1 (5 bases). Germline V lookup: CDR1 SGHTA, CDR2 FQGNSA. The germline V and J ends were trimmed by 4 bases and 9 bases, with 16 bases remaining between them. CDR3 size: 14 residues. The CDR3 coding sequence is TGTGCCAGCAGCTACATATTCACGGGGGGCACCATATATTTT. The encoded protein is CASSYIFTGGTIYF.

This chain joins TRBV28 and TRBJ1-1; D unresolved. The germline V and J ends were trimmed by 2 bases and 10 bases, with 11 bases remaining between them. This CDR3 has 12 residues. Germline V lookup: CDR1 MDHEN, CDR2 SYDVKM. Here the CDR3 reads CASSLKRLAAFF. CDR3 in DNA: TGTGCCAGCAGTTTAAAGAGGCTAGCAGCTTTCTTT.

This clonotype was recorded a few times. The rearrangement links TRBV29-1 to TRBJ2-1; 8 bases map to TRBD2. Per germline, CDR1 SQVTM and CDR2 ANQGSEA. CDR3 length: 14 amino acids. Trimming took 4 bases from V and 4 from J; bases not matched to a gene: 6. The CDR3 sequence is CSVGAGVEYNEQFF. The CDR3, as DNA: TGCAGCGTTGGAGCGGGGGTTGAATACAATGAGCAGTTCTTC.

This clonotype was seen more than once but under ten times. V usage is TRBV5-1 and J usage is TRBJ2-2, with 8 bases aligning to TRBD2. V gave up 4 bases and J gave up 0 bases; unmatched junction bases: 5. This CDR3 has 16 amino acids. Germline assignment: CDR1 SGHRS and CDR2 YFSETQ. The DNA of the CDR3 is TGCGCCAGCAGCCCCGTAGCGGGGACGAACACCGGGGAGCTGTTTTTT. Protein: CASSPVAGTNTGELFF.

A few counts support this clonotype. The rearrangement uses TRBV19 and TRBJ2-1; D is unresolved. Trimming took 5 bases from V and 3 from J, leaving 11 bases between them. The germline gives CDR1 LNHDA, CDR2 SQIVND (reference sequence). The CDR3 contains 14 residues. This CDR3 reads CASSATGYYNEQFF. Here the CDR3 DNA reads TGTGCCAGTAGTGCGACGGGTTACTACAATGAGCAGTTCTTC.

This clonotype was found a few times. The genes are TRBV20-1 and TRBJ2-3; 7 bases align to TRBD2. V lost 6 bases, J lost 0 bases, and 12 bases stayed unmatched. Germline-derived CDR1 and CDR2 are DFQATT and SNEGSKA (reference sequence). CDR3 length: 16 amino acids. DNA of the CDR3: TGCAGTGCCACACCCAATTTAGCGGGCAGCACAGATACGCAGTATTTT. Residues: CSATPNLAGSTDTQYF.

The chain has TRBV11-2 and TRBJ2-7; D uncertain. The CDR3 covers 14 residues. CDR1 and CDR2 from the germline V gene are SGHAT and FQNNGV. Between the trimmed V and J ends, which lost 5 bases and 0 bases, there was a span of 11 bases. The CDR3 bases are TGTGCCAGCAGCCTCCATAGGAGCTCCTACGAGCAGTACTTC. Amino acid sequence: CASSLHRSSYEQYF.

This clonotype was observed at least ten times. The CDR3: CASSDGTFNLAKNIQYF. CDR3 coding DNA: TGTGCCAGCAGTGACGGAACGTTTAATTTAGCCAAAAACATTCAGTACTTC. The gene calls are TRBV2 and TRBJ2-4; D is undetermined. This CDR3 region has 17 residues. The V and J ends lost 3 bases and 0 bases respectively, with 15 bases between them. CDR1 is SNHLY and CDR2 is FYNNEI in the germline V gene.

This clonotype was seen a handful of times. The genes are TRBV7-8 and TRBJ1-4, with 9 bases aligning to TRBD1. The CDR3 extends over 15 amino acids. Germline values: CDR1 SGHVS, CDR2 FQNEAQ. Trimming removed 5 bases from V and 6 bases from J; junction bases left unmatched: 7. The CDR3 DNA sequence: TGTGCCAGCAGCAACAGGGGGCAATCGGATGAAAAACTGTTTTTT. Protein sequence: CASSNRGQSDEKLFF.

The chain combines TRBV29-1 with TRBJ1-1; 7 positions agree with TRBD1. The CDR3 is 11 residues long. Germline V lookup: CDR1 SQVTM, CDR2 ANQGSEA. V gave up 8 bases and J gave up 8 bases; unmatched junction bases: 8. The CDR3 DNA reads TGCAGCCCTCAGGGGGGACAGGAAGCTTTCTTT. Encoded protein: CSPQGGQEAFF.

This clonotype has ten or more counts. This chain joins TRBV7-2 and TRBJ2-7, with 7 bases matching TRBD2. The CDR3 is made up of 16 amino acids. V lost 4 bases to trimming and J lost 2 bases; unmatched junction nucleotides: 11. Germline V gene data show CDR1 as SGHTA and CDR2 as FQGNSA. CDR3 nucleotide sequence: TGTGCCAGCAGCTCCTCGGGAGGTAGAAACGCCTACGAGCAGTACTTC. Protein: CASSSSGGRNAYEQYF.

In its sample, this clonotype was seen many times. The chain recombines TRBV5-6 with TRBJ2-3; 8 nucleotides match TRBD2. Germline loops: CDR1 SGHDT, CDR2 YYEEEE. Unmatched junction bases numbered 5, after V lost 2 bases and J lost 0 bases. This CDR3 spans 16 amino acids. The DNA for the CDR3 is TGTGCCAGCAGCTTTCTGCGGGGGGCCAGCACAGATACGCAGTATTTT. Translation gives CASSFLRGASTDTQYF.

This clonotype was seen only a few times. The rearrangement joins TRBV6-6 to TRBJ1-6; TRBD1 is a possible D gene (5 bases). Germline V gives CDR1 MNHNY, CDR2 SVGAGI (reference sequence). This CDR3 region has 15 residues. V gave up 0 bases and J gave up 4 bases, with 7 bases separating them. CDR3 amino acids: CASSYSRQYNSPLHF. The CDR3 DNA reads as TGTGCCAGCAGTTACTCGAGACAGTATAATTCACCCCTCCACTTT.

The rearrangement joins TRBV6-2 or TRBV6-3 to TRBJ1-1, with 7 nucleotides matching TRBD1. Per germline, CDR1 MNHEY and CDR2 SVGEGT. This CDR3 is 15 amino acids long. Trimming took 6 bases from V and 1 from J; bases not matched to a gene: 8. CDR3 DNA sequence: TGTGCCAGCAGATTACCGGGACAGTCGAACACTGAAGCTTTCTTT. Translation: CASRLPGQSNTEAFF.

There are many counts of this clonotype. The chain combines TRBV2 with TRBJ1-2, with D maybe TRBD1 (5 bases). Trimming pared 6 bases from V and 0 bases from J, leaving 11 bases between. The germline gives CDR1 SNHLY, CDR2 FYNNEI. The CDR3 has 14 residues. The CDR3 region has the DNA TGTGCCAGCAGCGTCACCAGGGCTAACTATGGCTACACCTTC. This translates into CASSVTRANYGYTF.

This clonotype was counted only a few times. The CDR3 loop reads CSAGQGPGYTF. The CDR3 nucleotides read TGCAGCGCTGGACAGGGTCCCGGCTACACCTTC. This sequence joins TRBV29-1 and TRBJ1-2, with TRBD1 identical over 8 bases. The V gene end was trimmed by 7 bases and the J gene end by 8 bases; junction bases not matched to a gene: 6. The V gene's germline CDR1 is SQVTM and CDR2 ANQGSEA. The CDR3 has 11 amino acids.

J is TRBJ1-1 and V is TRBV7-9; D remains unclear. This CDR3 spans 13 amino acids. V was trimmed by 8 bases and J by 4 bases, leaving 14 bases between them. Germline assignment: CDR1 SEHNR and CDR2 FQNEAQ (reference sequence). In DNA form, the CDR3 reads TGTGCCAGCGGCTGGGGAGGGTCCACTGAAGCTTTCTTT. Residues: CASGWGGSTEAFF.

The V call is TRBV29-1, the J call TRBJ1-5; D may be TRBD1 (5 bases). In germline, CDR1 is SQVTM, CDR2 ANQGSEA. The CDR3 has 11 amino acids. V was shortened by 7 bases and J by 11 bases, with 15 bases between the two germline ends. The CDR3 loop reads CSAGSSLAQHF. The CDR3, as DNA: TGCAGCGCAGGGTCGTCTTTGGCCCAGCATTTT.

This clonotype was observed at least ten times. V gene TRBV4-3 combines with J gene TRBJ1-2; D ambiguous. The CDR3 covers 14 residues. Trimming shortened V by 0 bases and J by 2 bases, and 7 bases separated the two germline ends. CDR1 is LGHNA and CDR2 is YSLEER in the germline V gene. This CDR3 is CASSQELGNYGYTF. CDR3 bases: TGCGCCAGCAGCCAAGAGCTGGGCAACTATGGCTACACCTTC.

CDR3 DNA: TGTGCCAGCAGTGGAGACAGGGTTACCGGGGAGCTGTTTTTT. Residues: CASSGDRVTGELFF. The chain uses TRBV2 and TRBJ2-2; TRBD1 matches at 7 bases. Germline assignment: CDR1 SNHLY and CDR2 FYNNEI. V gave up 4 bases and J gave up 5 bases; unmatched junction bases: 4. The CDR3 extends over 14 amino acids. Supplemented by reference TRBV2 and TRBJ2-2, the full variable domain reads EPEVTQTPSHQVTQMGQEVILRCVPISNHLYFYWYRQILGQKVEFLVSFYNNEISEKSEIFDDQFSVERPDGSNFTLKIRSTKLEDSAMYFCASSGDRVTGELFFGEGSRLTVL.

In this sample, this clonotype turned up a few times. The chain joins TRBV28 to TRBJ2-3, with no clear D. The CDR3 runs 13 residues. Germline loops: CDR1 MDHEN, CDR2 SYDVKM. Between the trimmed V and J ends, which lost 1 base and 2 bases, there was a span of 4 bases. This chain's CDR3 is CASSLSITDTQYF. As DNA, the CDR3 is TGTGCCAGCAGTTTATCCATCACAGATACGCAGTATTTT.

The sample holds many counts of this clonotype. The gene calls are TRBV6-6 and TRBJ1-5, with D unclear. The CDR3 is made up of 17 amino acids. Germline assignment: CDR1 MNHNY and CDR2 SVGAGI (reference sequence). V was clipped by 4 bases and J by 0 bases, with 16 bases between them. CDR3: CASSFDKSGFSNQPQHF. The CDR3 coding sequence is TGTGCCAGCAGTTTCGACAAGTCGGGATTTAGCAATCAGCCCCAGCATTTT.

This chain uses TRBV3-1 with TRBJ2-7, with 7 bases matching TRBD1. Germline trimming cut 3 bases from V and 2 bases from J; bases unmatched to any gene: 4. This CDR3 region has 14 residues. Germline CDR1 and CDR2: LGHDT and YNNKEL (reference sequence). The CDR3 region has the DNA TGTGCCAGCAGCCAGTCTACAGGGGCCTACGAGCAGTACTTC. It specifies CASSQSTGAYEQYF.

The CDR3 sequence: CASSAHRHRDLGNEQFF. The CDR3 nucleotides read TGTGCCAGCAGCGCCCACAGACACCGAGACCTAGGAAATGAGCAGTTCTTC. The chain carries TRBV11-2 and TRBJ2-1, with D unresolved. The CDR3 is 17 amino acids. The V gene lost 5 bases and the J gene lost 7 bases, with 24 bases spanning the gap. Germline lookup yields CDR1 SGHAT and CDR2 FQNNGV.